These T cell receptor beta chains were read from a single sample in a study of cytomegalovirus exposure and HLA in healthy donors. Libraries were prepared by immunoSEQ multiplex PCR; TCRdb keeps only in-frame clonotypes and omits some of them. Altogether around 120,000 clones are present, more than 70% being singletons, with the ten largest covering around 0.92%. The sequenced material came from PBMCs. Source of these receptors: a human donor in good health. CDR3s include the opening cysteine and the closing phenylalanine or tryptophan. The D gene is left open where the match is weak.

CASSPAGTGNTIYF	TGTGCCAGCTCACCGGCCGGGACTGGAAACACCATATATTTT	NA	14	TRBV18	TRBJ1-3
CASSPRRATNEKLFF	TGTGCCAGCTCACCCCGACGGGCAACTAATGAAAAACTGTTTTTT	NA	15	TRBV18	TRBJ1-4
CASSLDRLLAKNIQYF	TGTGCCAGCAGCTTGGACAGGCTCCTAGCCAAAAACATTCAGTACTTC	TRBD1	16	TRBV7-9	TRBJ2-4
CASSPAVLGNTIYF	TGTGCCAGCTCACCGGCTGTCCTTGGAAACACCATATATTTT	NA	14	TRBV18	TRBJ1-3
CASSPQGGLEAFF	TGTGCCAGCAGCCCCCAGGGGGGCCTAGAAGCTTTCTTT	TRBD1	13	TRBV25-1	TRBJ1-1
CASSQLGDRPCGGNSPLHF	TGCGCCAGCAGTCAATTGGGTGATCGCCCCTGCGGTGGTAATTCACCCCTCCACTTT	NA	19	TRBV23-1	TRBJ1-6
CASSDAGVGTNEQFF	TGTGCCAGCAGCGACGCGGGGGTCGGTACTAATGAGCAGTTCTTC	TRBD2	15	TRBV7-8	TRBJ2-1
CASSLRTSGKHF	TGTGCCAGCAGCTTAAGGACTAGCGGGAAACACTTC	TRBD2	12	TRBV7-8	TRBJ2-7
CASSIWSGQRGAFF	TGTGCCAGTAGTATATGGTCTGGGCAACGGGGAGCTTTCTTT	NA	14	TRBV19	TRBJ1-1
CASSLQNNEQFF	TGTGCCAGCAGTCTCCAGAACAATGAGCAGTTCTTC	NA	12	TRBV28	TRBJ2-1
CASSEARAGGPPGELFF	TGTGCCAGCAGTGAAGCGCGAGCGGGGGGGCCCCCCGGGGAGCTGTTTTTT	TRBD2	17	TRBV2	TRBJ2-2
CASSQGAYGYTF	TGCGCCAGCAGTCAGGGGGCCTATGGCTACACCTTC	NA	12	TRBV23-1	TRBJ1-2
CASSSRPFGETQYF	TGTGCCAGCAGCTCCCGGCCTTTCGGGGAGACCCAGTACTTC	NA	14	TRBV7-9	TRBJ2-5
CASSLEGASQFF	TGTGCCAGCAGCTTAGAGGGGGCCTCCCAGTTCTTC	TRBD1	12	TRBV7-9	TRBJ2-1
CASSFARGQGEKLFF	TGTGCCAGCAGCTTCGCCCGCGGACAGGGGGAAAAACTGTTTTTT	TRBD1	15	TRBV7-8	TRBJ1-4